This entry lists 19 T cell receptor beta chains sequenced from one sample in a study of OX40 agonist ivuxolimab in advanced cancers. The repertoire was sequenced with immunoSEQ multiplex PCR; TCRdb's copy has only in-frame clones and lacks some. Altogether about 93,000 clones are present, 92% being singletons, with the ten largest covering around 0.54%. Specimen: CD4+ or CD8+ T cells sorted from blood, collected in a trial of the OX40 agonist ivuxolimab. All receptors derive from an adult with an advanced solid tumor such as melanoma, head and neck, liver or kidney cancer.

This clone appeared once. The V gene is TRBV4-3, the J gene TRBJ1-3, with D perhaps matching TRBD1 (6 bases). The germline V gene has CDR1 LGHNA and CDR2 YSLEER. The CDR3 length is 15 residues. V was cut by 0 bases and J by 4 bases, with 10 bases left in between. The chain's CDR3 is CASSQENRVGNTIYF. The CDR3 coding sequence is TGCGCCAGCAGCCAAGAAAACAGGGTCGGAAACACCATATATTTT.

V usage is TRBV5-6 and J usage is TRBJ2-2; possible D gene TRBD1, 6 bases. Germline V lookup: CDR1 SGHDT, CDR2 YYEEEE. The ends were cut back, 2 bases at V and 7 bases at J, with 15 bases in the middle. The CDR3 sequence is 15 residues long. The CDR3 is CASSLPGQGSGELFF. The CDR3 nucleotides read TGTGCCAGCAGCTTACCGGGACAAGGTAGCGGGGAGCTGTTTTTT. The complete variable domain, with remaining parts taken from reference TRBV5-6 and TRBJ2-2, reads DAGVTQSPTHLIKTRGQQVTLRCSPKSGHDTVSWYQQALGQGPQFIFQYYEEEERQRGNFPDRFSGHQFPNYSSELNVNALLLGDSALYLCASSLPGQGSGELFFGEGSRLTVL.

The chain joins TRBV9 to TRBJ2-1; D not certain. Trimming removed 2 bases at V and 8 bases at J, with 14 bases between. CDR1 and CDR2 from the germline V gene are SGDLS and YYNGEE. CDR3 size: 14 residues. CDR3 region: CASSVSPGVDEQFF. CDR3 DNA sequence: TGTGCCAGCAGCGTTTCCCCTGGGGTGGATGAGCAGTTCTTC.

The genes are TRBV7-6 and TRBJ1-2; 8 bases are a match to TRBD1. This CDR3 is built from 14 residues. Germline values: CDR1 SGHVS, CDR2 FNYEAQ. The J segment lost 8 bases and the V segment lost 5 bases, leaving 10 bases of the junction unmatched. The DNA for the CDR3 is TGTGCCAGCAGCCTAGGGGACAGGCCTTGCGGCTACACCTTC. Translating gives CASSLGDRPCGYTF.

The rearrangement uses TRBV19 and TRBJ1-4; 12 bases fit TRBD1. Per the germline V gene, CDR1 is LNHDA and CDR2 is SQIVND (reference sequence). CDR3 length equals 12 residues. Trimming took 6 bases from V and 13 from J; bases not matched to a gene: 3. This CDR3 reads CASRGQGAGLFF. CDR3 coding DNA: TGTGCCAGTAGGGGACAGGGGGCGGGACTGTTTTTT.

The chain employs TRBV2 and TRBJ2-7; unclear D gene. This CDR3 region has 11 residues. In germline, CDR1 is SNHLY, CDR2 FYNNEI. The V gene lost 6 bases and the J gene lost 0 bases, with 3 bases spanning the gap. CDR3 coding DNA: TGTGCCAGCAGCCTCTCCTACGAGCAGTACTTC. Amino acid sequence: CASSLSYEQYF.

The rearrangement links TRBV7-8 to TRBJ2-7; TRBD2 is a possible D gene (6 bases). The CDR3 has 16 residues. Per the germline V gene, CDR1 is SGHVS and CDR2 is FQNEAQ. Trimming removed 2 bases at V and 3 bases at J, with 17 bases between. This CDR3 reads CASSLFQPSVGYEQYF. For the CDR3, the DNA is TGTGCCAGCAGCTTATTCCAGCCTAGCGTGGGCTACGAGCAGTACTTC.

This rearrangement joins TRBV29-1 to TRBJ2-3, with D perhaps TRBD2 (6 bases). The germline V gene has CDR1 SQVTM and CDR2 ANQGSEA. V lost 2 bases, J lost 1 base, and 10 bases lay in between. The CDR3 runs 14 residues. CDR3 in amino acids: CSVETGTGTDTQYF. CDR3 in DNA: TGCAGCGTTGAAACCGGGACTGGCACAGATACGCAGTATTTT.

This chain uses TRBV20-1 with TRBJ1-2; no clear D. V lost 2 bases and J 5 bases, leaving 6 bases between the germline ends. The germline gives CDR1 DFQATT, CDR2 SNEGSKA (reference sequence). The CDR3 spans 11 residues. The CDR3 sequence is CSARSEYGYTF. For the CDR3, the DNA is TGCAGTGCTAGATCGGAGTATGGCTACACCTTC.

The chain has TRBV19 and TRBJ2-1; 8 positions agree with TRBD1. Looked up from germline, CDR1 is LNHDA and CDR2 is SQIVND (reference sequence). This CDR3 is 15 amino acids long. The ends lost 5 bases at V and 4 bases at J; junction bases unmatched: 7. CDR3 region: CASSQPRGLYNEQFF. The CDR3 bases are TGTGCCAGTAGTCAACCCAGGGGGCTGTACAATGAGCAGTTCTTC.

V and J are TRBV4-1 and TRBJ1-1; D gene unclear. The CDR3 is 11 amino acids. From germline, CDR1 is MGHRA and CDR2 YSYEKL. The V and J ends lost 5 bases and 3 bases respectively, with 4 bases between them. The CDR3 loop reads CASSGDTEAFF. In DNA, the CDR3 is TGCGCCAGCAGCGGCGACACTGAAGCTTTCTTT.

As to this clone: The sample carries other DNA sequences with the same CDR3. This chain joins TRBV19 and TRBJ1-3; 9 positions match TRBD1. The CDR3 is 16 amino acids. Losses at the gene ends were 6 bases for V and 4 bases for J; bases not matched to a gene: 10. Germline V gene data show CDR1 as LNHDA and CDR2 as SQIVND (reference sequence). In DNA form, the CDR3 reads TGTGCCAGTAGGACGCCGGGACAGGGTCTCGGAAACACCATATATTTT. This encodes CASRTPGQGLGNTIYF.

The V and J genes are TRBV6-5 and TRBJ1-1, with D perhaps TRBD1 (6 bases). From germline, CDR1 is MNHEY and CDR2 SVGAGI. V was shortened by 5 bases and J by 6 bases, with 19 bases between the two germline ends. This CDR3 contains 15 residues. CDR3 loop: CASSRRDTPSAEAFF. CDR3 sequence (DNA): TGTGCCAGCAGTCGGCGGGACACCCCCTCTGCTGAAGCTTTCTTT.

Only a few counts were recorded for this clone. This chain connects TRBV2 to TRBJ1-3; 8 nucleotides line up with TRBD1. Germline trimming cut 6 bases from V and 3 bases from J; bases unmatched to any gene: 4. Germline V gene data show CDR1 as SNHLY and CDR2 as FYNNEI. The CDR3 extends over 14 amino acids. CDR3 sequence: CASSGQGFGNTIYF. CDR3 DNA: TGTGCCAGCAGCGGACAGGGCTTTGGAAACACCATATATTTT.

The J gene is TRBJ2-3, the V gene TRBV4-2; 13 bases map to TRBD2. Trimming at V came to 6 bases and at J to 4 bases, leaving 13 bases not matched to a gene. Germline CDR1 LGHNA, CDR2 YNFKEQ. The CDR3 sequence is 18 residues long. The CDR3 DNA reads TGTGCCAGCAGACTAGCGGGGGGGCCTAACTCTGGGGCAGATACGCAGTATTTT. Protein: CASRLAGGPNSGADTQYF.

This clone was seen only once. The rearrangement uses TRBV4-2 and TRBJ2-7; 10 nucleotides align to TRBD1. CDR3 length equals 14 residues. J was trimmed by 5 bases and V by 4 bases; bases with no gene match: 5. The germline V gene has CDR1 LGHNA and CDR2 YNFKEQ. The CDR3 protein is CASSRPGQGNEQYF. The CDR3 coding sequence is TGTGCCAGCAGCCGACCGGGACAGGGGAACGAGCAGTACTTC.

This clone was detected once. CDR3 in DNA: TGTGCCAGCAGTTTCGGGACAGGCGTAATCTACGAGCAGTACTTC. It codes for CASSFGTGVIYEQYF. This chain uses TRBV27 with TRBJ2-7; 8 positions match TRBD1. This CDR3 is 15 amino acids long. Germline V gene lookup returns CDR1 MNHEY and CDR2 SMNVEV (reference sequence). Trimming cost V 3 bases and J 3 bases; bases outside gene matches: 7.

The chain couples TRBV6-5 to TRBJ1-2; D is ambiguous. V lost 0 bases to trimming and J lost 4 bases, with 9 bases between them. The CDR3 runs to 14 residues. The germline V gene has CDR1 MNHEY and CDR2 SVGAGI. This CDR3 reads CASSYSGGSYGYTF. CDR3 coding DNA: TGTGCCAGCAGTTACTCGGGAGGATCCTATGGCTACACCTTC.

This chain links TRBV9 with TRBJ1-5; D is unresolved. The CDR3 is 13 residues long. Germline V gene sequence: CDR1 SGDLS, CDR2 YYNGEE. V gave up 0 bases and J gave up 4 bases, with 5 bases separating them. CDR3 sequence (DNA): TGTGCCAGCAGCGTAGGGAATAATCAGCCCCAGCATTTT. It codes for CASSVGNNQPQHF. Full variable domain (missing parts from reference TRBV9 and TRBJ1-5): DSGVTQTPKHLITATGQRVTLRCSPRSGDLSVYWYQQSLDQGLQFLIQYYNGEERAKGNILERFSAQQFPDLHSELNLSSLELGDSALYFCASSVGNNQPQHFGDGTRLSIL.